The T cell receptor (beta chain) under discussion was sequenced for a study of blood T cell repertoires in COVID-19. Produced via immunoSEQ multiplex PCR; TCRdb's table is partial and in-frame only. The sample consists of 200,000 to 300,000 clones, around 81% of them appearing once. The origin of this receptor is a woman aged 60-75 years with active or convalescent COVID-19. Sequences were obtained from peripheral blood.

CDR3: CASSLLDRPNTEAFF. Here the CDR3 DNA reads TGTGCCAGCAGCCTACTCGACAGGCCGAACACTGAAGCTTTCTTT. This chain uses TRBV5-4 with TRBJ1-1, with D possibly matching TRBD1 (6 bases). V lost 4 bases and J lost 1, with 14 bases in between. CDR1 is SGHNT and CDR2 is YYREEE in the germline V gene (reference sequence). The CDR3 covers 15 residues.